Described below is a single T cell receptor (beta chain) sequence and its context. The antigen is not known. TCRdb's copy holds only in-frame clones and misses some; the assay was immunoSEQ multiplex PCR. The table lists tens of thousands of clones, 72% of them singletons. The CDR3 runs 13 residues. V was clipped by 10 bases and J by 5 bases; unmatched bases: 6. Per the germline V gene, CDR1 is MDHEN and CDR2 is SYDVKM. Participants had chemo-refractory metastatic non-small-cell lung cancer and were treated with focal radiation plus ipilimumab CTLA-4 blockade. This sample stems from a study of radiotherapy plus CTLA-4 blockade in lung cancer. Study at large: Objective response was observed in around a sixth of patients, and disease control in 31%.

Findings of the study overall: Reports state that early shifts in blood T cell clones, with interferon-beta, best predicted response. After radiotherapy and ipilimumab, tumor-derived clones expanded in peripheral blood.

The sample consisted of peripheral blood, taken from a patient treated with radiotherapy plus ipilimumab. The TCR was taken from a human donor with non-small cell lung cancer that progressed on radiotherapy plus ipilimumab. The rearrangement joins TRBV28 to TRBJ1-5; 9 bases align to TRBD1. The CDR3: CAIRTGEYQPQHF. The DNA of the CDR3 is TGTGCCATCCGGACAGGGGAATATCAGCCCCAGCATTTT. The full variable domain, with the rest looked up from reference TRBV28 and TRBJ1-5, is DVKVTQSSRYLVKRTGEKVFLECVQDMDHENMFWYRQDPGLGLRLIYFSYDVKMKEKGDIPEGYSVSREKKERFSLILESASTNQTSMYLCAIRTGEYQPQHFGDGTRLSIL.